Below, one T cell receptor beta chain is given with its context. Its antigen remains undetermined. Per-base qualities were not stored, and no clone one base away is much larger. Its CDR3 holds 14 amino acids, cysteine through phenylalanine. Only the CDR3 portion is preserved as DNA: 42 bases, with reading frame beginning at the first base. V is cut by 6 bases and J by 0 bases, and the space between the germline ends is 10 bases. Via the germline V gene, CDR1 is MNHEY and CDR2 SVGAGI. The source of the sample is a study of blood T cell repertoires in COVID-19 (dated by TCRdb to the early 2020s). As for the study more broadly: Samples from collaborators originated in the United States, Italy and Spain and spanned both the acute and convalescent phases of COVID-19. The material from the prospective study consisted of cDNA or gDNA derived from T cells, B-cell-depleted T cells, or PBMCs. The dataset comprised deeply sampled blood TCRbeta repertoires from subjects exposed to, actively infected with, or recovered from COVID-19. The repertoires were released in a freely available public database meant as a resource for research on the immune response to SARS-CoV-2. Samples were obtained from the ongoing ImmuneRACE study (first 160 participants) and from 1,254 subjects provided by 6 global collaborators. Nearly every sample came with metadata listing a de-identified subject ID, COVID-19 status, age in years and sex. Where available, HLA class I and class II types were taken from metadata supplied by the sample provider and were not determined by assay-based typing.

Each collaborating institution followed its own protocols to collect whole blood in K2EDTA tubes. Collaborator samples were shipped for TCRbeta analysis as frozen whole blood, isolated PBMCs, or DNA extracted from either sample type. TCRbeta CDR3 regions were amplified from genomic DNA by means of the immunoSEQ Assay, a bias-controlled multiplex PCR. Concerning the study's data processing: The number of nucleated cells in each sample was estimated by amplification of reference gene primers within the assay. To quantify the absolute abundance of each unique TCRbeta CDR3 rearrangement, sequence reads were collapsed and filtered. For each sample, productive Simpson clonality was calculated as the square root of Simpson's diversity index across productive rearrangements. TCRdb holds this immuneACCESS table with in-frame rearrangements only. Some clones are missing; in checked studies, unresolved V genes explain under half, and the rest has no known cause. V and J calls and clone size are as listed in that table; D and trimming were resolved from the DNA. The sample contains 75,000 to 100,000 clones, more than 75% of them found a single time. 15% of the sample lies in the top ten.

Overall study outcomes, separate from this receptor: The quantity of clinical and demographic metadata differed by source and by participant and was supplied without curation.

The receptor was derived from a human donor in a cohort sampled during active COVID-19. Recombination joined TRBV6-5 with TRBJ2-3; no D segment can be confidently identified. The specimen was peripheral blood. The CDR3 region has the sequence CASSRAPSTDTQYF. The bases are TGTGCCAGCAGCCGAGCACCGAGCACAGATACGCAGTATTTT.